The 16 T cell receptor beta chains listed next were all sequenced from one sample in a study of T cell repertoires in cytomegalovirus infection. These receptors have no identified antigens. TCRdb called the reads again in MiXCR, with one record for every CDR3 protein. The top ten hold around 15% of the sample, which has about 920,000 distinct CDR3 sequences, roughly 30% seen once. This specimen was cultured CD8+ T cells from PBMCs, taken from culture after CMV antigen stimulation. The source of these receptors is a human donor in good health (CMV status not recorded). Some clones in this sample may be carry-over from other donors' samples.

The chain combines TRBV7-9 with TRBJ2-7; D may match TRBD1 or TRBD2 (5 bases each). In germline, CDR1 is SEHNR, CDR2 FQNEAQ (reference sequence). Trimming removed 5 bases at V and 4 bases at J, with 15 bases between. This CDR3 contains 14 residues. CDR3 amino acids: CASSPRDGEYEQYF. For the CDR3, the DNA is TGTGCCAGCAGCCCTCGGGACGGGGAGTACGAGCAGTACTTC.

The chain combines TRBV27 with TRBJ2-5, with TRBD1 matching 9 bases. With 8 bases clipped from V and 5 bases from J, the junction kept 12 bases outside the gene matches. The length of the CDR3 is 15 residues. From germline, CDR1 is MNHEY and CDR2 SMNVEV (reference sequence). In DNA, the CDR3 is TGTGCCAGCTCCGTCCGGGACAGGGAAGGGGAGACCCAGTACTTC. This codes for CASSVRDREGETQYF.

This clonotype turned up a few times. The chain uses TRBV5-1 and TRBJ2-2; a possible D gene is TRBD1 (5 bases). Trimming removed 5 bases from V and 1 base from J, with 15 bases in between. This CDR3 contains 16 residues. Germline-derived CDR1 and CDR2 are SGHRS and YFSETQ. This chain's CDR3 is CASSSDRSQNTGELFF. The CDR3, as DNA: TGCGCCAGCAGTTCAGACAGAAGCCAGAACACCGGGGAGCTGTTTTTT.

There are many counts of this clonotype. The V and J genes are TRBV12-5 and TRBJ1-5; D is possibly TRBD1 (5 bases). V lost 2 bases to trimming and J lost 2 bases, with 31 bases between them. The CDR3 loop spans 22 amino acids. Germline CDR1 and CDR2: LGHNT and FRNRAP. CDR3 DNA: TGTGCTAGTGGTTTGCCTACGTCCCGTTCGGGGCAGGGCCGGGGCGGCAATCAGCCCCAGCATTTT. Its protein is CASGLPTSRSGQGRGGNQPQHF.

This sequence joins TRBV7-9 and TRBJ2-7; 7 nucleotides agree with TRBD1. V was pared by 5 bases and J by 6 bases, with 10 bases of the junction left unmatched. The CDR3 runs to 14 residues. Germline V gene lookup returns CDR1 SEHNR and CDR2 FQNEAQ (reference sequence). CDR3 in amino acids: CASSPGTAPSEQYF. The DNA of the CDR3 is TGTGCCAGCAGCCCCGGGACAGCTCCGAGCGAGCAGTACTTC.

This chain connects TRBV5-1 to TRBJ2-3, with TRBD2 matching over 16 bases. Trimming cost V 1 base and J 1 base; bases outside gene matches: 6. Germline assignment: CDR1 SGHRS and CDR2 YFSETQ. The CDR3 runs to 19 residues. The CDR3 nucleotides read TGCGCCAGCAGCTTGCCGGGACTAGCGGGGGGGCCTGGCACAGATACGCAGTATTTT. It is translated as CASSLPGLAGGPGTDTQYF.

There are many counts of this clonotype. This chain joins TRBV7-8 and TRBJ2-1, with D maybe TRBD1 (5 bases). The germline V gene has CDR1 SGHVS and CDR2 FQNEAQ. V lost 3 bases, J lost 5 bases, and 14 bases lay in between. The CDR3 consists of 15 residues. In nucleotides, the CDR3 is TGTGCCAGCAGCTTGGAGACAGAGATTAACAATGAGCAGTTCTTC. Translation gives CASSLETEINNEQFF.

The chain couples TRBV15 to TRBJ1-5, with D unresolved. The V gene lost 0 bases and the J gene lost 3 bases, with 6 bases spanning the gap. CDR1 and CDR2 from the germline V gene are LNHNV and YYDKDF (reference sequence). This CDR3 comprises 14 residues. The CDR3 is CATSRDWVNQPQHF. In nucleotides, the CDR3 is TGTGCCACCAGCAGAGACTGGGTCAATCAGCCCCAGCATTTT.

To note about this clonotype: A read error may account for a junction end that differs from germline. CDR3 region: CASSSEGYNSPLHF. The CDR3 nucleotides are TGTGCCAGCAGCTCCGAAGGCTATAACTCACCCCTCCACTTT. The chain employs TRBV5-4 and TRBJ1-6; no clear D. Germline CDR1 reads SGHNT; CDR2 reads YYREEE (reference sequence). This CDR3 is built from 14 residues.

V is TRBV6-2 or TRBV6-3 and J is TRBJ2-5; TRBD1 matches at 7 bases. The V segment lost 2 bases and the J segment 5 bases; nucleotides outside the gene matches: 5. CDR1 MNHEY and CDR2 SVGEGT come from the germline V gene. The CDR3 extends over 14 amino acids. This chain's CDR3 is CASSYLQGSETQYF. CDR3 DNA sequence: TGTGCCAGCAGTTACCTACAGGGGTCTGAGACCCAGTACTTC.

This clonotype was seen only a few times. The chain links TRBV11-2 to TRBJ1-2; D uncertain. The V and J ends lost 5 bases and 4 bases respectively, with 8 bases between them. Germline V gene lookup returns CDR1 SGHAT and CDR2 FQNNGV. This CDR3 is built from 12 residues. CDR3 amino acids: CASSPMGYGYTF. As DNA, the CDR3 is TGTGCCAGCAGCCCTATGGGCTATGGCTACACCTTC.

This clonotype has more than one count but fewer than ten. The CDR3, as DNA: TGTGCCAGCAGGCCGTTGACAGAGAACACTGAAGCTTTCTTT. It is translated as CASRPLTENTEAFF. The chain combines TRBV28 with TRBJ1-1; D may be TRBD1 (5 bases). Germline assignment: CDR1 MDHEN and CDR2 SYDVKM. V was clipped by 6 bases and J by 1 base, with 12 bases between them. CDR3 length equals 14 residues.

The chain uses TRBV11-2 and TRBJ1-1; 7 bases align to TRBD1. The CDR3 has 17 residues. V shed 0 bases and J 2 bases; nucleotides not matched to a gene: 9. Germline loops: CDR1 SGHAT, CDR2 FQNNGV. In DNA, the CDR3 is TGTGCCAGCAGCTTAGATCGGAGAGAGGGGGCCAACACTGAAGCTTTCTTT. Its translation: CASSLDRREGANTEAFF.

V is TRBV6-5 and J is TRBJ1-3; TRBD1 agrees at 7 bases. The V segment lost 2 bases and the J segment 0 bases; nucleotides outside the gene matches: 4. The germline CDR1 and CDR2 sequences are MNHEY and SVGAGI. This CDR3 is 16 amino acids long. CDR3 sequence: CASSYGQVPSGNTIYF. The DNA of the CDR3 is TGTGCCAGCAGTTACGGACAGGTCCCCTCTGGAAACACCATATATTTT.

This clonotype was counted many times. V usage is TRBV7-2 and J usage is TRBJ2-1; 9 bases agree with TRBD1. The V gene's germline CDR1 is SGHTA and CDR2 FQGNSA. CDR3 length: 15 amino acids. Trimming cost V 4 bases and J 5 bases; bases outside gene matches: 6. Here the CDR3 reads CASSWTGEVHNEQFF. The CDR3 nucleotides are TGTGCCAGCAGCTGGACAGGGGAGGTCCACAATGAGCAGTTCTTC.

The chain has TRBV7-9 and TRBJ1-1; weak D call: TRBD1 (6 bases). This CDR3 is 14 amino acids long. CDR1 is SEHNR and CDR2 is FQNEAQ in the germline V gene (reference sequence). Trimming left V 4 bases short and J 3 bases short, with 12 bases between. In nucleotides, the CDR3 is TGTGCCAGCAGCTCAAGAGACAGGCACACTGAAGCTTTCTTT. Its translation: CASSSRDRHTEAFF.